The sequence of this T cell receptor (beta chain) was determined in a study of blood T cell repertoires in COVID-19. In the study overall: Sample material is recorded as cDNA or gDNA derived from T cells, B-cell-depleted T cells, or PBMCs.

Between the trimmed V and J ends, which lost 2 bases and 12 bases, there was a span of 26 bases. The CDR3 sequence is 16 residues long. The V gene's germline CDR1 is SGHAT and CDR2 FQNNGV. Under the authors' procedure: Amplification of reference gene primers was used by the study to estimate nucleated cell counts. Sequencing was performed with immunoSEQ multiplex PCR; in TCRdb, only in-frame clones are kept and a portion is missing. Clone size and V and J calls were adopted from that table, with D and trimming inferred from the DNA. The sample contains about 210,000 clones, 88% of which appear only once.

The source of this sequence is an older man with acute or convalescent COVID-19. The genes are TRBV11-2 and TRBJ2-7; weak D call: TRBD1 (5 bases). Sample: peripheral blood. The CDR3 sequence is CASSLHAGSTVTSTYF. CDR3 bases: TGTGCCAGCAGCTTACATGCAGGGTCGACAGTTACGAGCACGTACTTC.